This TCR beta chain was identified during a study of T cells in Graves' hyperthyroidism and ophthalmopathy. Study outcomes and limitations: Most expanded thyroid clonotypes above 0.001 recurred in blood. A median 6.5 months before onset, the model predicted ophthalmopathy. The authors' 13 V-J model separated ophthalmopathy from stable hyperthyroidism.

Per germline, CDR1 MNHNS and CDR2 SASEGT. CDR3 size: 14 residues. With 8 bases removed from V and 0 bases from J, the gap between germline ends came to 11 bases. Amplification targeted TCR beta CDR3 regions from RNA transcripts. An initial round of RT-PCR targeting the TCR CDR3 relied on the HTBI primer set. TCRdb reprocessed the multiplex PCR reads with MiXCR, giving one entry per CDR3 protein. The table lists hundreds of thousands of distinct CDR3 sequences, roughly an eighth of them singletons. This clonotype showed up many times. Its antigen remains unknown. The sequence came from a middle-aged woman with Graves' ophthalmopathy. V usage is TRBV6-1 and J usage is TRBJ1-5; D is unclear. Sequencing was done on a sample of blood. The CDR3 sequence is CASQDNYSNQPQHF. DNA of the CDR3: TGTGCCAGCCAAGACAACTATAGCAATCAGCCCCAGCATTTT.